Included here is one TCR beta chain sequence, with context. The data originate from a study of blood T cells in healthy people across ages. Study overall: Capturing about one barcoded beta molecule per two T cells was achieved by template switching.

A sample-barcoded 5' primer and a J-beta primer mix were used in a second PCR of roughly 6 to 12 cycles. Every molecule of cDNA carried a tag from a template-switch adaptor with 12 random nucleotides. TCRdb reprocessed the 5' RACE reads via MiXCR and lists one record per CDR3 protein. In the table there are 760,000 or so distinct CDR3 sequences, 20% to 25% of which are singletons. The study drew donors from healthy Caucasian individuals in Russia aged roughly 6 to 90. V was cut by 6 bases and J by 3 bases, with 17 bases left in between. Germline CDR1 and CDR2: MNHNS and SASEGT. The CDR3 consists of 16 residues. This same sample was also taken into another study, of T cells of mothers and their children. From that report: Over 9.5 million reads per mother and around 3.2 million per child were obtained.

This chain joins TRBV6-1 and TRBJ1-4; no firm D call. Source material: blood. This clonotype originated in a boy between 5 and 17 years old in good health. CDR3 sequence: CASSSREGLPNEKLFF. CDR3 nucleotides: TGTGCCAGCAGCTCCCGAGAGGGCCTCCCTAATGAAAAACTGTTTTTT.